Below, 11 T cell receptor beta chains from the same sample are listed, as sequenced in a study of OX40 agonist ivuxolimab in advanced cancers. Assay: immunoSEQ multiplex PCR; the TCRdb copy retains only in-frame clones and omits some. Of around 83,000 clones in the sample, less than 95% were seen once. Here the sequenced sample was CD4+ or CD8+ T cells sorted from blood, taken in a trial of the OX40 agonist ivuxolimab. Receptors originate from an adult with an advanced solid tumor such as melanoma, head and neck, liver or kidney cancer.

This clone was found once. The chain couples TRBV5-1 to TRBJ1-1; D is unclear. CDR1 is SGHRS and CDR2 is YFSETQ in the germline V gene. The CDR3 is 14 residues long. Trimming removed 3 bases from V and 4 bases from J, with 13 bases in between. CDR3 amino acids: CASSSQASTTEAFF. The CDR3 DNA reads as TGCGCCAGCAGCTCCCAGGCTTCCACCACTGAAGCTTTCTTT.

The J gene is TRBJ2-1, the V gene TRBV27; TRBD1 might be the D (6 bases). Germline CDR1 is MNHEY and CDR2 is SMNVEV (reference sequence). The length of the CDR3 is 16 residues. V lost 5 bases to trimming and J lost 4 bases, with 18 bases between them. The CDR3: CASSGQGYGVYNEQFF. The CDR3 DNA sequence: TGTGCCAGCAGTGGCCAGGGGTACGGGGTTTACAATGAGCAGTTCTTC.

The V and J genes are TRBV5-1 and TRBJ1-1; D gene uncertain. Germline V gene sequence: CDR1 SGHRS, CDR2 YFSETQ. The CDR3 spans 14 residues. Trimming took off 2 bases at V and 1 base at J, with 9 bases between the two ends. CDR3 sequence reads: CASSFATANTEAFF. The CDR3 coding sequence is TGCGCCAGCAGCTTTGCCACAGCGAACACTGAAGCTTTCTTT.

This chain uses TRBV7-9 with TRBJ1-5; D ambiguous. Germline V lookup: CDR1 SEHNR, CDR2 FQNEAQ (reference sequence). Between the trimmed V and J ends, which lost 3 bases and 2 bases, there was a span of 8 bases. This CDR3 is built from 14 residues. CDR3 residues: CASSFAGGNQPQHF. For the CDR3, the DNA is TGTGCCAGCAGCTTCGCGGGAGGCAATCAGCCCCAGCATTTT.

This clone showed up just once. The chain joins TRBV14 to TRBJ2-3, with TRBD2 as a possible D gene (6 bases). The CDR3 has 16 residues. V lost 0 bases, J lost 2 bases, and 12 bases lay in between. The germline CDR1 and CDR2 sequences are SGHDN and FVKESK. The CDR3 protein is CASSQEAGRNTDTQYF. CDR3 DNA sequence: TGTGCCAGCAGCCAAGAGGCGGGACGGAACACAGATACGCAGTATTTT. The variable domain in full, completed from reference TRBV14 and TRBJ2-3, reads EAGVTQFPSHSVIEKGQTVTLRCDPISGHDNLYWYRRVMGKEIKFLLHFVKESKQDESGMPNNRFLAERTGGTYSTLKVQPAELEDSGVYFCASSQEAGRNTDTQYFGPGTRLTVL.

This clone was observed a single time. The chain employs TRBV30 and TRBJ2-7; D perhaps matches TRBD1 (6 bases). Germline V gene sequence: CDR1 GTSNPN, CDR2 SVGIG (reference sequence). The CDR3 sequence is 14 residues long. Trimming shortened V by 5 bases and J by 4 bases, and 18 bases separated the two germline ends. CDR3 protein: CAWGSRGAQYEQYF. CDR3 in DNA: TGTGCCTGGGGTTCCAGGGGAGCGCAGTACGAGCAGTACTTC.

The chain carries TRBV22-1 and TRBJ2-3; the table's D gene call, TRBD1, was not cross checked with the DNA. TRBV22-1 is a pseudogene segment. This CDR3 is 16 amino acids long. DNA for the CDR3: TGTCCTGGGAGCGCACGCCAGGGGGATCTCACAGATACGCAGTATTTT. This sequence encodes CPGSARQGDLTDTQYF.

CDR3 loop: CASSESSYGYTF. DNA of the CDR3: TGTGCCAGCAGTGAAAGTAGCTATGGCTACACCTTC. This sequence joins TRBV6-1 and TRBJ1-2; D not resolved. The CDR3 runs 12 residues. Looked up from germline, CDR1 is MNHNS and CDR2 is SASEGT. Trimming left V 2 bases short and J 4 bases short, with 5 bases between.

The chain is built from TRBV28 and TRBJ2-7; no clear D gene. There are 10 residues in the CDR3. CDR1 is MDHEN and CDR2 is SYDVKM in the germline V gene. Trimming took off 5 bases at V and 4 bases at J, with 3 bases between the two ends. The CDR3 nucleotides are TGTGCCAGCAGTCAATACGAGCAGTACTTC. Its translation is CASSQYEQYF.

The rearrangement links TRBV5-1 to TRBJ1-4; maybe TRBD1 (5 bases). V was pared by 4 bases and J by 0 bases, with 13 bases between. In germline, CDR1 is SGHRS, CDR2 YFSETQ. The CDR3 loop spans 16 amino acids. CDR3 protein: CASSAGTGATNEKLFF. DNA of the CDR3: TGCGCCAGCAGCGCCGGGACGGGAGCAACTAATGAAAAACTGTTTTTT.

V usage is TRBV10-3 and J usage is TRBJ1-1, with D unresolved. The CDR3 covers 14 residues. The germline gives CDR1 ENHRY, CDR2 SYGVKD. Trimming shortened V by 0 bases and J by 3 bases, and 8 bases separated the two germline ends. CDR3 residues: CAISESWAYTEAFF. The CDR3 DNA reads as TGTGCCATCAGTGAGTCTTGGGCCTACACTGAAGCTTTCTTT.